A selection of T cell receptor beta chains follows, all from one sample in a study of blood T cell repertoires in COVID-19. The assay was immunoSEQ multiplex PCR, and TCRdb's table has in-frame clones only and misses some. The table lists 240,000 or so clones, around 90% of them singletons. Material: peripheral blood. These receptor sequences come from a young woman with acute or convalescent COVID-19. Each CDR3 is given with its conserved first and last residue. D genes are given only for firm matches. Part of the rows lack a size; the others show once, few, many or a class for expanded clones.

v_call	j_call	d_call	clone_size	cdr3_nt	cdr3_aa
TRBV5-1	TRBJ1-6	.	.	TGCGCCAGCAGCTCCTTAAGCGGGAATTCACCCCTCCACTTT	CASSSLSGNSPLHF
TRBV5-5	TRBJ1-2	TRBD1	.	TGTGCCAGCAGCTCCCTAATTGACAGGGCGGTTAATGGCTACACCTTC	CASSSLIDRAVNGYTF
TRBV4-1	TRBJ2-7	TRBD2	.	TGCGCCAGCAAAAAAGGGTCTGGGACTAGCGGGCCCTACGAGCAGTACTTC	CASKKGSGTSGPYEQYF
TRBV5-4	TRBJ2-7	.	.	TGTGCCAGCAGCTTGGACTTGTACGAGCAGTACTTC	CASSLDLYEQYF
TRBV27	TRBJ2-2	TRBD1	few	TGTGCCACCAAGAGGGACAGCATTACCGGGGAGCTGTTTTTT	CATKRDSITGELFF
TRBV27	TRBJ1-2	.	.	TGTGCCAGCAGTTTGTCGGGGTTCTATGGCTACACCTTC	CASSLSGFYGYTF
TRBV7-8	TRBJ2-1	TRBD2	.	TGTGCCAGCAGCCAAGGACTAGCGGGAGCGTTAAGCTCCTACAATGAGCAGTTCTTC	CASSQGLAGALSSYNEQFF
TRBV7-8	TRBJ2-3	TRBD1	.	TGTGCCAGCAGCACAGGGACAGGGTTGTTGGATACGCAGTATTTT	CASSTGTGLLDTQYF
TRBV9	TRBJ1-4	.	.	TGTGCCAGCAGCGAAGGAGACCGGGGATTCGGGGAAAAACTGTTTTTT	CASSEGDRGFGEKLFF
TRBV19	TRBJ1-5	TRBD1	.	TGTGCCAGCTCGAAAGCCGGGACAGACAATCAGCCCCAGCATTTT	CASSKAGTDNQPQHF
TRBV7-6	TRBJ2-3	TRBD2	.	TGTGCCAGCAGCTTAGTGACTAGCGACACAGATACGCAGTATTTT	CASSLVTSDTDTQYF
TRBV27	TRBJ1-1	TRBD1	.	TGTGCCAGCAGAAAGTTGGGACAGGGGATGAACACTGAAGCTTTCTTT	CASRKLGQGMNTEAFF
TRBV5-1	TRBJ2-2	TRBD2	.	TGCGCCAGCAGCCTGGGACTAGCGGGAGTCCGGGAGCTGTTTTTT	CASSLGLAGVRELFF
TRBV7-6	TRBJ2-7	.	once	TGTGCCAGCAGCACAGTAGGTGGGGAGCAGTACTTC	CASSTVGGEQYF
TRBV6-6	TRBJ2-1	.	.	TGTGCCAGCAGTTACTCGAAGAGGGAGCAGTTCTTC	CASSYSKREQFF
TRBV18	TRBJ2-7	TRBD2	.	TGTGCCAGCTCACCTGTTCGCGGGAGAGTCTACGAGCAGTACTTC	CASSPVRGRVYEQYF
TRBV27	TRBJ2-7	TRBD2	.	TGTGCCAGCAGTCCGCGGACTAGCGGGAGCAACGAGCAGTACTTC	CASSPRTSGSNEQYF
TRBV3-1/TRBV3-2	TRBJ1-3	.	.	TGTGCCAGCAGCCACGAGGTCTGGGTACGCTCTGGAAACACCATATATTTT	CASSHEVWVRSGNTIYF
TRBV19	TRBJ2-7	TRBD1	once	TGTGCCAGTAGTAAAGTCGGGACAGGGACGTACGAGCAGTACTTC	CASSKVGTGTYEQYF
TRBV5-4	TRBJ2-4	.	.	TGTGCCAGCAGCTCGGTCCAGGAAGCAGCCAAAAACATTCAGTACTTC	CASSSVQEAAKNIQYF
TRBV6-5	TRBJ2-1	TRBD1	.	TGTGCCAGCAGTACCCGACAGGGCTTATACAATGAGCAGTTCTTC	CASSTRQGLYNEQFF
TRBV7-2	TRBJ2-7	TRBD2	once	TGTGCCAGCAGCCCGGGACTAGCGCGATACCTTGACGAGCAGTACTTC	CASSPGLARYLDEQYF
TRBV3-1/TRBV3-2	TRBJ2-7	TRBD2	.	TGTGCCAGCAGCCAAGAACACGTAGCGGGTAGCTCCTACGAGCAGTACTTC	CASSQEHVAGSSYEQYF